Shown below are 5 T cell receptor beta chains from a single sample sequenced in a study of response to subunit inactivated influenza vaccine. TCRdb called the RT-PCR reads again in MiXCR, with one record for every CDR3 protein. This table holds 700,000 to 800,000 distinct CDR3 sequences, less than 20% found once. Sequenced here: PBMCs from blood, sampled about 5 days after vaccination. The receptors originated from a middle-aged man who received an inactivated influenza vaccine.

The chain uses TRBV10-1 and TRBJ2-6; TRBD1 matches at 7 bases. Trimming took 4 bases from V and 2 from J; bases not matched to a gene: 2. Germline CDR1 is WNHNN and CDR2 is SYGVQD (reference sequence). This CDR3 spans 15 amino acids. CDR3 nucleotide sequence: TGCGCCAGCAGTGGGGGACAGCCTGGGGCCAACGTCCTGACTTTC. Its protein product is CASSGGQPGANVLTF.

This clonotype was detected once. The chain combines TRBV12-3 or TRBV12-4 with TRBJ2-3; D is uncertain. V lost 3 bases and J 5 bases, leaving 12 bases between the germline ends. CDR3 size: 14 residues. DNA for the CDR3: TGTGCCAGCAGTTTTGCAGTGTTTAGAGATACGCAGTATTTT. This encodes CASSFAVFRDTQYF.

This clonotype was detected many times. The rearrangement joins TRBV7-9 to TRBJ2-5; D not resolved. V was cut by 1 base and J by 3 bases, with 9 bases left in between. CDR1 and CDR2 (germline): SEHNR, FQNEAQ (reference sequence). This CDR3 contains 14 residues. The CDR3 bases are TGTGCCAGCAGCTTAGAACTACTTAAAGAGACCCAGTACTTC. Translation gives CASSLELLKETQYF.

The chain recombines TRBV4-3 with TRBJ1-4, with TRBD1 matching over 7 bases. Germline V gene lookup returns CDR1 LGHNA and CDR2 YSLEER. With V trimmed by 4 bases and J by 5 bases, 13 bases remained unmatched. This CDR3 spans 17 amino acids. The CDR3 reads CASSLGGPGTANEKLFF. CDR3 nucleotide sequence: TGCGCCAGCAGCCTTGGGGGGCCGGGGACAGCGAATGAAAAACTGTTTTTT.

The CDR3 nucleotides are TGTGCCAGCAGCATAGGGGCAGGGGGGAACGAGCAGTACTTC. This gives the protein CASSIGAGGNEQYF. The chain joins TRBV7-2 to TRBJ2-7; a possible D gene is TRBD1 (7 bases). V shed 5 bases and J shed 5 bases, with 16 bases lying between them. Germline-derived CDR1 and CDR2 are SGHTA and FQGNSA. The length of the CDR3 is 14 residues.